This T cell receptor (beta chain) was retrieved from a study of cytomegalovirus exposure and HLA in healthy donors. 60 Vbeta and 13 Jbeta primers were used in PCR. The data were produced by immunoSEQ multiplex PCR, yet TCRdb's version contains in-frame clones alone and is incomplete. The sample holds roughly 110,000 clones; 82% are singletons and the top ten take approximately 2.7%. This CDR3 is 17 amino acids long. Trimming took off 1 base at V and 1 base at J, with 11 bases between the two ends. CDR1 is SGHVS, CDR2 FNYEAQ, per germline. The sequence was collected from a woman younger than 35 in good health and CMV-seronegative. Material: PBMCs. The chain joins TRBV7-6 to TRBJ1-6; D gene uncertain. CDR3 coding DNA: TGTGCCAGCAGCTTAGTAGAGGGTGGGTCCTATAATTCACCCCTCCACTTT. Protein sequence: CASSLVEGGSYNSPLHF.